Below are 20 T cell receptor beta chains sequenced from a single sample in a study of Graves' ophthalmopathy and Graves' hyperthyroidism. TCR beta CDR3 regions were amplified from RNA transcripts. Investigators did first-round RT-PCR with HTBI primers, then second-round multiplex PCR. TCRdb passed the multiplex PCR reads through MiXCR, listing each CDR3 protein once. The sample holds 600,000 to 950,000 distinct CDR3 sequences, around 40% seen once. The sample taken for sequencing was peripheral blood. The receptors were gathered from an adult man with Graves' ophthalmopathy.

This clonotype was detected a few times. The J gene is TRBJ2-7, the V gene TRBV10-3; perhaps TRBD2 as D (6 bases). From germline, CDR1 is ENHRY and CDR2 SYGVKD. The V end was cut by 0 bases, the J end by 5 bases, with 14 bases between. The CDR3 is 15 residues long. The CDR3 protein is CAISESSGPGDEQYF. CDR3 DNA: TGTGCCATCAGTGAGTCGTCGGGGCCGGGGGACGAGCAGTACTTC.

This clonotype was detected only a few times. The rearrangement links TRBV20-1 to TRBJ1-2; no clear D gene. With 4 bases removed from V and 5 bases from J, the gap between germline ends came to 8 bases. The CDR3 covers 11 residues. Germline-derived CDR1 and CDR2 are DFQATT and SNEGSKA (reference sequence). The CDR3 loop is CSAIGVYGYTF. CDR3 nucleotides: TGCAGTGCTATAGGCGTATATGGCTACACCTTC.

This clonotype occurred many times. The CDR3 nucleotides are TGCAGCGTTGCCGGACAGGGGGCGAGTGAGCAGTTCTTC. It translates to CSVAGQGASEQFF. The rearrangement links TRBV29-1 to TRBJ2-7; 11 positions match TRBD1. The tail of the sequence fits TRBJ2-1 better, so the J call may be wrong. This CDR3 has 13 residues. CDR1 and CDR2 from the germline V gene are SQVTM and ANQGSEA.

This clonotype was picked up one time. One end of the junction is discordant with germline, which a read error may explain. The rearrangement joins TRBV29-1 to TRBJ1-4, with D possibly TRBD1 on 6 matching bases. The CDR3 runs 15 residues. From germline, CDR1 is SQVTM and CDR2 ANQGSEA. For the CDR3, the DNA is TGTGCCGGCAGCCCCGCCGGGACATTAGGTGAAAAACTGTTTTTT. It translates to CAGSPAGTLGEKLFF.

This clonotype was picked up many times. The chain couples TRBV7-8 to TRBJ1-4; 7 nucleotides agree with TRBD1. This CDR3 comprises 16 residues. CDR1 SGHVS and CDR2 FQNEAQ come from the germline V gene. J was trimmed by 6 bases and V by 5 bases; bases with no gene match: 12. The CDR3 here is CASSLTSGRGYEKLFF. CDR3 DNA: TGTGCCAGCAGCCTGACTTCGGGCAGGGGGTATGAAAAACTGTTTTTT.

This clonotype was found once. Just one base apart from a much larger clone, this may be a read error. The CDR3 does not close with the conserved phenylalanine or tryptophan, likely indicating a read error. The V call is TRBV29-1, the J call TRBJ1-1; D ambiguous. The V end was cut by 6 bases, the J end by 7 bases, with 18 bases between. CDR1 SQVTM and CDR2 ANQGSEA come from the germline V gene. The CDR3 loop spans 13 amino acids. The CDR3 spells CSVLTTQRLEAFL. DNA for the CDR3: TGCAGCGTACTGACGACCCAACGGCTTGAAGCTTTCCTT.

This clonotype was seen just once. This chain uses TRBV29-1 with TRBJ2-6; 10 bases are shared with TRBD2. J was trimmed by 8 bases and V by 6 bases; bases with no gene match: 13. The CDR3 sequence is 16 residues long. Per germline, CDR1 SQVTM and CDR2 ANQGSEA. CDR3 sequence: CSVEISGGAGSNVLTF. The CDR3 DNA follows: TGCAGCGTGGAGATAAGCGGGGGGGCCGGGTCCAACGTCCTGACTTTC.

The chain is built from TRBV5-1 and TRBJ2-5, with TRBD1 identical over 8 bases. CDR3 length: 15 residues. V was pared by 5 bases and J by 5 bases, with 11 bases of the junction left unmatched. CDR1 is SGHRS, CDR2 YFSETQ, per germline. CDR3 sequence (DNA): TGCGCCAGCAGGACTGACAGGGGTCGTTGGGAGACCCAGTACTTC. It specifies CASRTDRGRWETQYF. Full variable domain (outside the CDR3, taken from reference TRBV5-1 and TRBJ2-5): KAGVTQTPRYLIKTRGQQVTLSCSPISGHRSVSWYQQTPGQGLQFLFEYFSETQRNKGNFPGRFSGRQFSNSRSEMNVSTLELGDSALYLCASRTDRGRWETQYFGPGTRLLVL.

The chain carries TRBV4-3 and TRBJ2-5, with TRBD1 matching 9 bases. V lost 5 bases, J lost 5 bases, and 12 bases stayed unmatched. The CDR3 extends over 16 amino acids. Germline loops: CDR1 LGHNA, CDR2 YSLEER. CDR3 in amino acids: CASSNLPGQGGETQYF. CDR3 bases: TGCGCCAGCAGCAACCTACCGGGACAGGGCGGGGAGACCCAGTACTTC.

This clonotype was seen a handful of times. The chain links TRBV7-9 to TRBJ2-2; TRBD2 agrees at 15 bases. The CDR3 has 18 residues. Germline CDR1 reads SEHNR; CDR2 reads FQNEAQ (reference sequence). V lost 4 bases to trimming and J lost 0 bases; unmatched junction nucleotides: 3. Written as DNA, the CDR3 is TGTGCCAGCAGCTCTGGACTAGCGGGAGGGCCGAACACCGGGGAGCTGTTTTTT. Translated, it gives CASSSGLAGGPNTGELFF.

As to this clonotype: An end of the junction does not agree with germline; a read error may underlie this. The chain combines TRBV10-3 with TRBJ2-7; possible D gene TRBD1, 5 bases. CDR3 size: 14 residues. Germline-derived CDR1 and CDR2 are ENHRY and SYGVKD. This CDR3 reads CASSLNRISYEQYF. The DNA of the CDR3 is TGTGCCAGCAGTCTCAACAGGATTTCCTACGAGCAGTACTTC.

This clonotype was seen a few times. This rearrangement joins TRBV7-9 to TRBJ2-5; possible D gene TRBD2, 6 bases. CDR3 length: 14 amino acids. V lost 5 bases and J lost 0, with 10 bases in between. Per the germline V gene, CDR1 is SEHNR and CDR2 is FQNEAQ (reference sequence). The CDR3 coding sequence is TGTGCCAGCAGCCGTCGGGGGTACCAAGAGACCCAGTACTTC. Protein: CASSRRGYQETQYF. Filled out from reference TRBV7-9 and TRBJ2-5, the complete variable domain reads DTGVSQNPRHKITKRGQNVTFRCDPISEHNRLYWYRQTLGQGPEFLTYFQNEAQLEKSRLLSDRFSAERPKGSFSTLEIQRTEQGDSAMYLCASSRRGYQETQYFGPGTRLLVL.

The genes are TRBV9 and TRBJ2-7; either TRBD1 or TRBD2 may supply D (5 bases each). CDR1 is SGDLS, CDR2 YYNGEE, per germline. V was cut by 8 bases and J by 5 bases, with 20 bases left in between. The CDR3 covers 14 residues. The CDR3 region is CASSISGAGNEQYF. The CDR3 nucleotides read TGTGCCAGTAGTATTTCCGGGGCTGGGAACGAGCAGTACTTC. Full variable domain (remainder filled in from reference TRBV9 and TRBJ2-7): DSGVTQTPKHLITATGQRVTLRCSPRSGDLSVYWYQQSLDQGLQFLIQYYNGEERAKGNILERFSAQQFPDLHSELNLSSLELGDSALYFCASSISGAGNEQYFGPGTRLTVT.

This clonotype was counted only a few times. The CDR3 nucleotides read TGTGCCAGCAGTTCCGTCGGACAGGGGGCAAGCAATCAGCCCCAGCATTTT. Translated: CASSSVGQGASNQPQHF. This chain connects TRBV25-1 to TRBJ1-5; the match to TRBD1 covers 11 bases. In germline, CDR1 is MGHDK, CDR2 SYGVNS. V gave up 5 bases and J gave up 1 base; unmatched junction bases: 7. The CDR3 runs to 17 residues.

This clonotype appeared many times. The rearrangement uses TRBV20-1 and TRBJ2-5, with D unclear. This CDR3 has 13 residues. The germline gives CDR1 DFQATT, CDR2 SNEGSKA (reference sequence). Trimming cost V 5 bases and J 1 base, with 11 bases left between them. In nucleotides, the CDR3 is TGCAGTGCTCCCAGACGCACCCAAGAGACCCAGTACTTC. Translation: CSAPRRTQETQYF.

The table lists this clonotype with a few counts. An end of the junction does not agree with germline; a read error may underlie this. The chain joins TRBV24-1 to TRBJ1-5; D remains unclear. The CDR3 spans 14 residues. Germline V CDR1 and CDR2: KGHDR, SFDVKD. The CDR3 sequence: CASSEAGTGQPQHF. In DNA, the CDR3 is TGTGCCAGCAGTGAAGCAGGAACTGGTCAGCCCCAGCATTTT.

V is TRBV10-2 and J is TRBJ1-2; D perhaps matches TRBD1 (5 bases). The length of the CDR3 is 15 residues. The V gene's germline CDR1 is WSHSY and CDR2 SAAADI. V gave up 5 bases and J gave up 8 bases, with 21 bases separating them. The chain's CDR3 is CASSPTGTAVGGYTF. The CDR3 region has the DNA TGCGCCAGCAGTCCTACCGGGACGGCCGTGGGAGGCTACACCTTC.

The chain has TRBV10-3 and TRBJ1-2, with 7 bases aligning to TRBD1. V shed 10 bases and J 8 bases; nucleotides not matched to a gene: 7. The CDR3 covers 11 residues. The germline gives CDR1 ENHRY, CDR2 SYGVKD. CDR3 sequence reads: CATGTAGGYTF. As DNA, the CDR3 is TGTGCCACCGGGACAGCGGGAGGCTACACCTTC.

The V gene is TRBV12-3 or TRBV12-4, the J gene TRBJ2-7; D remains unclear. The V gene lost 3 bases and the J gene lost 6 bases, with 6 bases spanning the gap. CDR3 length: 11 amino acids. In DNA, the CDR3 is TGTGCCAGCAGTTTCATTGGCGAGCAGTACTTC. This encodes CASSFIGEQYF.

This chain uses TRBV2 with TRBJ2-1; the match to TRBD1 covers 8 bases. The V gene's germline CDR1 is SNHLY and CDR2 FYNNEI. The CDR3 consists of 14 residues. V was clipped by 10 bases and J by 6 bases; unmatched bases: 11. CDR3 DNA sequence: TGTGCCACCAGCCCGGACAGGGCCGGCAATGAGCAGTTCTTC. This translates into CATSPDRAGNEQFF.